Sequencing of this T cell receptor (beta chain) was carried out in a study of control samples from healthy donors and cancer patients. Generated by immunoSEQ multiplex PCR, the TCRdb table keeps only in-frame clones and is missing some. The sample has 100,000 to 150,000 clones; 85% to 95% are singletons. J lost 7 bases, V lost 1 base, and 0 bases had no gene match. The V gene's germline CDR1 is GTSNPN and CDR2 SVGIG (reference sequence). The CDR3 contains 11 residues. This chain joins TRBV30 and TRBJ2-5; 7 nucleotides match TRBD2. This clonotype was sampled from a man in his fifties or sixties with head and neck cancer. Sequencing was carried out using PBMCs. CDR3 DNA: TGTGCCTGGAGTGGCGGGGGGACCCAGTACTTC. Amino acids: CAWSGGGTQYF. Filled out from reference TRBV30 and TRBJ2-5, the complete variable domain reads SQTIHQWPATLVQPVGSPLSLECTVEGTSNPNLYWYRQAAGRGLQLLFYSVGIGQISSEVPQNLSASRPQDRQFILSSKKLLLSDSGFYLCAWSGGGTQYFGPGTRLLVL.